This T cell receptor (beta chain) was documented in a study of blood T cells in healthy people across ages. Study conclusions and caveats: Greater diversity and more naive CD4+ cells were seen in long-lived donors than in aged donors.

With a J-beta primer mix and a sample-barcoded 5' primer, a second PCR ran about 6 to 11 cycles. Each cDNA molecule, via a template-switch adaptor with 12 random nucleotides, was tagged. TCRdb redid the calling of the 5' RACE reads with MiXCR, one entry per CDR3 protein. Of about a million distinct CDR3 sequences listed, roughly 43% are singletons. At least 6 million PBMCs were isolated per sample. Total RNA extraction produced at least 5.5 micrograms (per sample) for the study. At least ten counts were recorded for this clonotype. Antigen: not known. This clonotype was sampled from a man aged 25-45 years in good health. The material sequenced was blood.

CDR3 region: CASRQAQETQYF. The CDR3, as DNA: TGTGCCAGCAGACAGGCCCAAGAGACCCAGTACTTC. The rearrangement joins TRBV28 to TRBJ2-5, with a tentative D call TRBD1 (5 bases). Germline V gene data show CDR1 as MDHEN and CDR2 as SYDVKM. The CDR3 has 12 amino acids. Trimming took 6 bases from V and 1 from J, leaving 6 bases between them.